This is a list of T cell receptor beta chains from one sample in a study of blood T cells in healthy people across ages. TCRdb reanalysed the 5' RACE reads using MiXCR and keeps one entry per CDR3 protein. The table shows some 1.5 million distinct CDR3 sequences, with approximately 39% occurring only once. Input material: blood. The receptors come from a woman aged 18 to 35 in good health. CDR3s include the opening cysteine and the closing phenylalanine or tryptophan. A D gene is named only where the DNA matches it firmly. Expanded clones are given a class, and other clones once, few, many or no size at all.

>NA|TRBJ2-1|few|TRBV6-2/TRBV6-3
TGTGCCAGCAGTTCCCTCGTTTTTCTCTGGGGGGCAAGCAATGAGCAGTTCTTC
CASSSLVFLWGASNEQFF
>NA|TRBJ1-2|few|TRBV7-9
TGTGCCAGCAGCCCCTCCGAGGGGCTTGCTGGCTACACCTTC
CASSPSEGLAGYTF
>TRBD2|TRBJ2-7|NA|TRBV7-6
TGTGCCAGCAGCTTTGGGGGGGAGTACGAGCAGTACTTC
CASSFGGEYEQYF
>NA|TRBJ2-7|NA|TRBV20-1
TGCAGTGCCCCCGGCAGCTCCTACGAGCAGTACTTC
CSAPGSSYEQYF
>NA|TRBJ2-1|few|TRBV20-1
TGCAGTGCCCTCGGGGGCGGGCAGTTCTTC
CSALGGGQFF
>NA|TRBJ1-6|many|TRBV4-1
TGCGCCAGCAGCTCACCAGTAGACGGATTGTATAATTCACCCCTCCACTTT
CASSSPVDGLYNSPLHF
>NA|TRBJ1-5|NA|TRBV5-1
TGCGCCAGCAGCTTGAACGGGCCTGGGCAGCCCCAGCATTTT
CASSLNGPGQPQHF
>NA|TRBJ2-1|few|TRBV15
TGTGCCACCAGCCCCTGGGGAGCAGACAATGAGCAGTTCTTC
CATSPWGADNEQFF
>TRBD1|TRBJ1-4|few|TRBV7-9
TGTGCCAGCAGCCGACAGGGGGCTAATGAAAAACTGTTTTTT
CASSRQGANEKLFF
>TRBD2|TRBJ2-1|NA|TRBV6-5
TGTGCCAGCAGTCCCTTCAGCGGGGGGGCATACAATGAGCAGTTCTTC
CASSPFSGGAYNEQFF
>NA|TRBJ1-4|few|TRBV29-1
TGCAGCGTATTTGGGTCAGGCTATGAAAAACTGTTTTTT
CSVFGSGYEKLFF
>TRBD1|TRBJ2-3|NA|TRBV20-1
TGCAGTGCTGTAGACAGGGGGCGAACAGATACGCAGTATTTT
CSAVDRGRTDTQYF
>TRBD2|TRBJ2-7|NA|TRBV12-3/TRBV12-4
TGTGCCAGCAGACGCGTCGGTAGCGGGGGTTACGAGCAGTACTTC
CASRRVGSGGYEQYF
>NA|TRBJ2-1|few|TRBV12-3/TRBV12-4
TGTGCCAGCAGGGAGCTACGGTACAATGAGCAGTTCTTC
CASRELRYNEQFF
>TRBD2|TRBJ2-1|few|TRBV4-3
TGCGCCAGCAGCCAAGATAGGGCCCTAGCGGGGGGCCCGTACAATGAGCAGTTCTTC
CASSQDRALAGGPYNEQFF
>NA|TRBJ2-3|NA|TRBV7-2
TGTGCCATCAGCTTCCGGACAGGCACAGATACGCAGTATTTT
CAISFRTGTDTQYF
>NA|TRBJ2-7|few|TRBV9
TGTGCCAGCAGCGTAGCAATAGGGCAGGTCGAGCAGTACTTC
CASSVAIGQVEQYF
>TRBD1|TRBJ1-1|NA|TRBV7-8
TGTGCCAGCAGCCGGACAGGGCAGACTTTCTTT
CASSRTGQTFF
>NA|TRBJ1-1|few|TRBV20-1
TGCAGTGCTAGAGCCTACAGACACACTGAAGCTTTCTTT
CSARAYRHTEAFF
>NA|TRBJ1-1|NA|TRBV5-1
TGCGCCAGCAGCGAACGACCTGTAGGGAACACTGAAGCTTTCTTT
CASSERPVGNTEAFF
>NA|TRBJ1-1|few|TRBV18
TGTGCCAGCTCACCACAGGGTCTGAAGACTGAAGCTTTCTTT
CASSPQGLKTEAFF
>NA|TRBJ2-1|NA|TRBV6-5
TGTGCCAGCAGTGGGCGAGGGGGGTATTACAATGAGCAGTTCTTC
CASSGRGGYYNEQFF
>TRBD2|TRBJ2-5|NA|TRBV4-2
TGTGCCAGCAGCCAAGATGTAGCGGGAGGGCGGGATGAGCAGTACTTC
CASSQDVAGGRDEQYF
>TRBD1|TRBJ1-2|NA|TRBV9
TGTGCCAGCAGCGGGACAGGACCAGGGGGCTACACCTTC
CASSGTGPGGYTF
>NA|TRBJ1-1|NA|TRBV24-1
TGTGCCACACAGACAGGCCCGGCGAGGACTGAAGCTTTCTTT
CATQTGPARTEAFF
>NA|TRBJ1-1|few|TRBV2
TGTGCCAGTAACAGGGACACTGAAGCTTTCTTT
CASNRDTEAFF
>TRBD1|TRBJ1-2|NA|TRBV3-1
TGTGCCAGCAGCTTAGACTATCAGGGGGCGGACTATGGCTACACCTTC
CASSLDYQGADYGYTF
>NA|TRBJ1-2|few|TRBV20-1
TGCAGTGCTGCAGGGTTTGGGGACTATGGCTACACCTTC
CSAAGFGDYGYTF
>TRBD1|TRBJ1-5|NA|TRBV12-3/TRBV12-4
TGTGCCAGCACAGCCGGGACAGGGGACGGTCAGCCCCAGCATTTT
CASTAGTGDGQPQHF
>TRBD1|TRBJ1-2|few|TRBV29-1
TGCAGCGTGCAGGGGGTGGGCTATGGCTACACCTTC
CSVQGVGYGYTF
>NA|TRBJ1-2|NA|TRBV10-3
TGTGCCATCAGCGTAATACATGGCTATGGCTACACCTTC
CAISVIHGYGYTF
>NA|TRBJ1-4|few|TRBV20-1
TGCAGTGCTAGAGGGTCGACTAATGAAAAACTGTTTTTT
CSARGSTNEKLFF
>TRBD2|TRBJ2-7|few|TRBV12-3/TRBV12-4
TGTGCCAGCAGCTCCGGGACTAGCGGTCCTAGCTCCTACGAGCAGTACTTC
CASSSGTSGPSSYEQYF
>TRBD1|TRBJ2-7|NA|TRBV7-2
TGTGCCAGCAGCCGTAGGGACAGGGTAACCTACGAGCAGTACTTC
CASSRRDRVTYEQYF
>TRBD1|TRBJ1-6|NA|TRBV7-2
TGTGCCAGCAGCCTCGGGACAGGGGAGTATAATTCACCCCTCCACTTT
CASSLGTGEYNSPLHF
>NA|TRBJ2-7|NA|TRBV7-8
TGTGCCAGCAGCCCCCGGGGGACAGTCTCCTGCGAGCAGTACTTC
CASSPRGTVSCEQYF
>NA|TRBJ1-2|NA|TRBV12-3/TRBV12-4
TGTGCCAGCAGTTTAGAGGCACCGAGAGAGCGTCCCTATGGCTACACCTTC
CASSLEAPRERPYGYTF
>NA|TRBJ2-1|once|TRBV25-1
TGTGCCAGCAGTGAAACCGACGGGGGGCCTTACAATGAGCAGTTCTTC
CASSETDGGPYNEQFF
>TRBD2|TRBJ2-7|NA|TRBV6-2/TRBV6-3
TGTGCCAGCACCGAGGGACTAGCGGTGACCTACGAGCAGTACTTC
CASTEGLAVTYEQYF
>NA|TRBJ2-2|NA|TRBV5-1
TGCGCCAGCAGGGTCTCAACCGGGGAGCTGTTTTTT
CASRVSTGELFF
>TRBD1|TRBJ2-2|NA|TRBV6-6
TGTGCCAGCAGTCCAACGACAGGGGAGCATCCCGGGGAGCTGTTTTTT
CASSPTTGEHPGELFF
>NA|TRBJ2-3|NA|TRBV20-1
TGCAGTGCCAGAAGGGCCGGGCTGCGCACAGATACGCAGTATTTT
CSARRAGLRTDTQYF
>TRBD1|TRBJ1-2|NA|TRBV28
TGTGCCAGCAGTTTAACGCGGGACAGGGTTCATGGCTACACCTTC
CASSLTRDRVHGYTF
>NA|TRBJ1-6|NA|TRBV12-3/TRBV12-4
TGTGCCAGCAGTCTGTGGGGATTTGAGTATAATTCACCCCTCCACTTT
CASSLWGFEYNSPLHF
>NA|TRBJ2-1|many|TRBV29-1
TGCAGCGTTGAAGACATACGGGATGAGCAGTTCTTC
CSVEDIRDEQFF